Below are 25 T cell receptor beta chains sequenced from a single sample in a study of blood T cell repertoires in COVID-19. The assay was immunoSEQ multiplex PCR, and TCRdb's table has in-frame clones only and misses some. The sample carries about 110,000 clones, 80% to 90% recorded once. Input material: peripheral blood. Source of these receptors: a human donor in a cohort sampled during active COVID-19.

The CDR3 region is CASSQGTGVGSGYTF. The CDR3 DNA sequence: TGTGCCAGCAGCCAAGGAACAGGGGTGGGATCTGGCTACACCTTC. This chain connects TRBV4-2 to TRBJ1-2, with TRBD1 matching over 7 bases. Germline-derived CDR1 and CDR2 are LGHNA and YNFKEQ. Losses at the gene ends were 1 base for V and 7 bases for J; bases not matched to a gene: 9. This CDR3 is 15 amino acids long.

The chain uses TRBV2 and TRBJ1-1, with unresolved D. Germline CDR1 SNHLY, CDR2 FYNNEI. V gave up 9 bases and J gave up 1 base, with 15 bases separating them. The CDR3 runs to 14 residues. The CDR3 loop is CARTSGFSNTEAFF. CDR3 in DNA: TGTGCCAGGACCTCGGGATTTTCGAACACTGAAGCTTTCTTT.

This chain connects TRBV2 to TRBJ2-1; D is perhaps TRBD2 (6 bases). Germline V gene sequence: CDR1 SNHLY, CDR2 FYNNEI. V was clipped by 6 bases and J by 9 bases, with 15 bases between them. This CDR3 contains 13 residues. The CDR3 DNA reads TGTGCCAGCAGGCAGGAGGGCCAGGGTGAGCAGTTCTTC. Translation gives CASRQEGQGEQFF.

The V and J genes are TRBV6-2 or TRBV6-3 and TRBJ2-7; 10 bases map to TRBD1. Germline V CDR1 and CDR2: MNHEY, SVGEGT. CDR3 size: 16 residues. Trimming cost V 6 bases and J 3 bases; bases outside gene matches: 11. The CDR3: CASSVDRGRRGYEQYF. In DNA form, the CDR3 reads TGTGCCAGCAGCGTCGACAGGGGGCGCCGGGGCTACGAGCAGTACTTC.

This rearrangement joins TRBV6-6 to TRBJ2-1, with D perhaps TRBD2 (5 bases). Trimming pared 4 bases from V and 1 base from J, leaving 11 bases between. Per the germline V gene, CDR1 is MNHNY and CDR2 is SVGAGI (reference sequence). The CDR3 is made up of 15 amino acids. In DNA form, the CDR3 reads TGTGCCAGCAGTTTCTCACGGGGATCCTACAATGAGCAGTTCTTC. This sequence encodes CASSFSRGSYNEQFF.

This clone was seen at least ten times. This rearrangement joins TRBV3-1 (or the pseudogene TRBV3-2) to TRBJ1-6; 9 bases match TRBD1. Trimming removed 1 base from V and 1 base from J; junction bases left unmatched: 2. The CDR3 totals 17 residues. Germline V gene lookup returns CDR1 LGHDT and CDR2 YNNKEL (reference sequence). The CDR3 loop reads CASSQGGQGSYNSPLHF. CDR3 DNA sequence: TGTGCCAGCAGCCAAGGTGGACAGGGGTCCTATAATTCACCCCTCCACTTT.

This clone was seen only once. This rearrangement joins TRBV30 to TRBJ1-1, with D hard to call. The CDR3 runs 11 residues. Germline V gene data show CDR1 as GTSNPN and CDR2 as SVGIG (reference sequence). Trimming removed 2 bases from V and 6 bases from J, with 7 bases in between. CDR3 DNA sequence: TGTGCCTGGAGTCTGGGCCCTGAAGCTTTCTTT. Translating gives CAWSLGPEAFF.

The gene calls are TRBV7-9 and TRBJ1-3; 10 nucleotides match TRBD1. The CDR3 consists of 16 residues. Germline V gene sequence: CDR1 SEHNR, CDR2 FQNEAQ (reference sequence). The V gene end was trimmed by 0 bases and the J gene end by 2 bases; junction bases not matched to a gene: 1. CDR3 region: CASSLAGTGAGNTIYF. CDR3 sequence (DNA): TGTGCCAGCAGCTTAGCGGGGACAGGGGCTGGAAACACCATATATTTT.

The J gene is TRBJ1-2, the V gene TRBV2; TRBD1 matches at 11 bases. Trimming took 9 bases from V and 7 from J; bases not matched to a gene: 7. CDR1 SNHLY and CDR2 FYNNEI come from the germline V gene. The CDR3 has 13 amino acids. The CDR3 coding sequence is TGTGCCAGAAAGGGACAGGGGGAAGGTGGCTACACCTTC. Translated: CARKGQGEGGYTF.

In its sample, this clone was seen once. The V gene is TRBV6-2 or TRBV6-3, the J gene TRBJ1-5; tentatively, D is TRBD1 (5 bases). Trimming removed 6 bases at V and 0 bases at J, with 21 bases between. Per the germline V gene, CDR1 is MNHEY and CDR2 is SVGEGT. The CDR3 covers 18 residues. For the CDR3, the DNA is TGTGCCAGCAGCTCTGCCGGGGGGAGGAGGGATAGCAATCAGCCCCAGCATTTT. Protein: CASSSAGGRRDSNQPQHF.

The V call is TRBV9, the J call TRBJ2-4; 8 nucleotides agree with TRBD1. The CDR3 spans 15 residues. Germline values: CDR1 SGDLS, CDR2 YYNGEE. J was trimmed by 7 bases and V by 0 bases; bases with no gene match: 6. The CDR3 loop reads CASSVGQGAQNIQYF. DNA of the CDR3: TGTGCCAGCAGCGTAGGCCAGGGGGCGCAGAACATTCAGTACTTC.

The DNA of the CDR3 is TGTGCCAGCAGCTTACGACCGGGGGCCTACGAGCAGTACTTC. Translation gives CASSLRPGAYEQYF. V and J are TRBV7-6 and TRBJ2-7, with D tentatively TRBD2 (6 bases). This CDR3 is built from 14 residues. Germline V CDR1 and CDR2: SGHVS, FNYEAQ. With 2 bases removed from V and 2 bases from J, the gap between germline ends came to 10 bases. The entire variable domain, with the rest obtained from reference TRBV7-6 and TRBJ2-7, is as follows: GAGVSQSPRYKVTKRGQDVALRCDPISGHVSLYWYRQALGQGPEFLTYFNYEAQQDKSGLPNDRFSAERPEGSISTLTIQRTEQRDSAMYRCASSLRPGAYEQYFGPGTRLTVT.

V gene TRBV4-3 combines with J gene TRBJ1-3; no clear D gene. Germline CDR1 reads LGHNA; CDR2 reads YSLEER. Trimming pared 5 bases from V and 4 bases from J, leaving 9 bases between. This CDR3 comprises 13 residues. The chain's CDR3 is CASSEREGNTIYF. The CDR3 nucleotides read TGCGCCAGCAGCGAAAGGGAGGGAAACACCATATATTTT.

This clone was seen once. The chain couples TRBV30 to TRBJ1-4; TRBD1 is a possible D gene (5 bases). V was cut by 0 bases and J by 4 bases, with 9 bases left in between. CDR3 length: 14 residues. The germline CDR1 and CDR2 sequences are GTSNPN and SVGIG (reference sequence). The CDR3 here is CAWSVLRGNEKLFF. CDR3 bases: TGTGCCTGGAGTGTACTAAGGGGTAATGAAAAACTGTTTTTT.

The DNA of the CDR3 is TGCGCCAGCAGCCAAACCCCCAGGGAGGCGGGCATTCAGTACTTC. Protein sequence: CASSQTPREAGIQYF. V gene TRBV4-1 combines with J gene TRBJ2-4; D might be TRBD2 (6 bases). CDR1 and CDR2 (germline): MGHRA, YSYEKL. Trimming removed 2 bases from V and 9 bases from J, with 17 bases in between. The length of the CDR3 is 15 residues.

The chain joins TRBV29-1 to TRBJ1-5; 7 nucleotides align to TRBD1. V lost 6 bases, J lost 4 bases, and 9 bases stayed unmatched. The CDR3 runs 14 residues. Germline-derived CDR1 and CDR2 are SQVTM and ANQGSEA. The CDR3 DNA sequence: TGCAGCGTCGCCACCGGGACAGCGAATCAGCCCCAGCATTTT. Amino acid sequence: CSVATGTANQPQHF.

The chain links TRBV11-2 to TRBJ2-3, with D perhaps TRBD2 (6 bases). With 5 bases removed from V and 0 bases from J, the gap between germline ends came to 18 bases. In germline, CDR1 is SGHAT, CDR2 FQNNGV. CDR3 length equals 17 residues. CDR3: CASSPRGGETSTDTQYF. The CDR3 coding sequence is TGTGCCAGCAGCCCCCGGGGCGGGGAGACTAGCACAGATACGCAGTATTTT.

The rearrangement uses TRBV4-1 and TRBJ2-7; 14 bases are a match to TRBD2. V gave up 4 bases and J gave up 1 base; unmatched junction bases: 12. Germline CDR1 and CDR2: MGHRA and YSYEKL. The CDR3 has 19 amino acids. The CDR3 here is CASSPGTSGGFLGSYEQYF. DNA for the CDR3: TGCGCCAGCAGCCCCGGGACTAGCGGGGGTTTCCTGGGTTCCTACGAGCAGTACTTC.

This clone appeared a single time. J is TRBJ2-1 and V is TRBV30; TRBD2 matches at 9 bases. V lost 5 bases, J lost 4 bases, and 6 bases stayed unmatched. CDR3 length: 14 amino acids. In germline, CDR1 is GTSNPN, CDR2 SVGIG (reference sequence). CDR3 region: CAWCLAGNYNEQFF. The CDR3 bases are TGTGCCTGGTGTCTAGCGGGGAATTACAATGAGCAGTTCTTC.

The chain carries TRBV7-9 and TRBJ1-1; 8 bases map to TRBD1. Trimming cost V 7 bases and J 0 bases; bases outside gene matches: 4. Germline CDR1 is SEHNR and CDR2 is FQNEAQ (reference sequence). This CDR3 spans 14 amino acids. The chain's CDR3 is CASILTGVNTEAFF. In nucleotides, the CDR3 is TGTGCCAGCATCCTGACAGGGGTGAACACTGAAGCTTTCTTT.

CDR3 in amino acids: CASSQIGGNTEAFF. CDR3 in DNA: TGCGCCAGCAGCCAAATCGGGGGAAACACTGAAGCTTTCTTT. V usage is TRBV4-3 and J usage is TRBJ1-1; TRBD1 might be the D (5 bases). Trimming pared 2 bases from V and 2 bases from J, leaving 9 bases between. This CDR3 contains 14 residues. Germline loops: CDR1 LGHNA, CDR2 YSLEER.

The chain employs TRBV6-5 and TRBJ1-1; the D gene is possibly TRBD1 (5 bases). Trimming took off 7 bases at V and 2 bases at J, with 11 bases between the two ends. Germline CDR1 and CDR2: MNHEY and SVGAGI. The length of the CDR3 is 13 residues. The CDR3 DNA reads as TGTGCCAGCACCGTGACAGTTAACACTGAAGCTTTCTTT. This sequence encodes CASTVTVNTEAFF.

The V call is TRBV7-2, the J call TRBJ1-1; D not certain. Trimming cost V 5 bases and J 3 bases, with 16 bases left between them. The CDR3 consists of 15 residues. CDR1 is SGHTA, CDR2 FQGNSA, per germline. The CDR3 DNA is TGTGCCAGCAGCATTAACGGGTACGGATACACTGAAGCTTTCTTT. Translated, it gives CASSINGYGYTEAFF.

The chain has TRBV7-2 and TRBJ1-2; D might be TRBD1 (5 bases). This CDR3 spans 15 amino acids. Trimming left V 4 bases short and J 4 bases short, with 16 bases between. Germline lookup yields CDR1 SGHTA and CDR2 FQGNSA. The CDR3 region is CASSSGGDGIYGYTF. The DNA of the CDR3 is TGTGCCAGCAGCTCTGGAGGGGACGGAATCTATGGCTACACCTTC.

The J gene is TRBJ1-5, the V gene TRBV7-2; 10 bases are a match to TRBD1. Germline V gene sequence: CDR1 SGHTA, CDR2 FQGNSA. Trimming at V came to 6 bases and at J to 4 bases, leaving 3 bases not matched to a gene. The CDR3 loop spans 14 amino acids. The CDR3 spells CASSQGQGNQPQHF. Here the CDR3 DNA reads TGTGCCAGCAGTCAGGGACAGGGGAATCAGCCCCAGCATTTT.